What follows is one T cell receptor beta chain and its context. Clones were read by immunoSEQ multiplex PCR, and TCRdb kept only the in-frame ones, dropping some. The repertoire holds around 250,000 clones, with roughly 91% as singletons. V lost 0 bases to trimming and J lost 3 bases; unmatched junction nucleotides: 5. The CDR3 runs to 15 residues. Germline V gene lookup returns CDR1 LGHNA and CDR2 YSLEER. The sample is drawn from a study of cytomegalovirus exposure and HLA in healthy donors. The TCR was taken from a woman aged 25 to 39 in good health and CMV-seronegative. The sequenced sample was PBMCs. This chain uses TRBV4-3 with TRBJ2-7, with 7 bases that match TRBD1. CDR3 DNA sequence: TGCGCCAGCAGCCAAGAGACAGGGACATTCTACGAGCAGTACTTC. This gives the protein CASSQETGTFYEQYF.